This is a list of T cell receptor beta chains from one sample in a study of T cell responses to AZD1222 COVID-19 vaccine. TCRdb keeps only in-frame clones here, not all; method: immunoSEQ multiplex PCR. The repertoire consists of under 200,000 clones, with 94% occurring once and the leading ten covering 0.64%. Sequences were derived from peripheral blood, sampled on day 0 of AZD1222 vaccination. All receptors come from an adult in good health. CDR3s include the opening cysteine and the closing phenylalanine or tryptophan. Fields, in order: V gene, J gene, CDR3 protein.

TRBV4-1	TRBJ1-5	CASRSTGPNQPQHF
TRBV13	TRBJ2-6	CASSPRESGANVLTF
TRBV18	TRBJ2-7	CASSVTNEQYF
TRBV12-3/TRBV12-4	TRBJ2-4	CASTPDKNIQYF
TRBV27	TRBJ1-2	CASSPPRGQGAYGYTF
TRBV28	TRBJ2-6	CATWDRAGANVLTF
TRBV29-1	TRBJ1-2	CSVELLGGQAHYGYTF
TRBV9	TRBJ2-1	CASSVFPRGDKNEQFF
TRBV7-9	TRBJ2-6	CASSLPGSGKGSGANVLTF
TRBV28	TRBJ1-2	CASSYTGTDINYGYTF
TRBV19	TRBJ2-7	CASSDFPGQGSYEQYF
TRBV3-1/TRBV3-2	TRBJ2-1	CASSQDVGRDLQYNEQFF
TRBV5-1	TRBJ2-3	CASSIERARSTDTQYF
TRBV5-1	TRBJ1-1	CASSLDSSGTEAFF
TRBV5-1	TRBJ2-3	CASSRGQGAQVDTQYF
TRBV19	TRBJ2-5	CASSMTASGLQETQYF
TRBV28	TRBJ2-1	CASMPDLYNEQFF
TRBV3-1/TRBV3-2	TRBJ2-7	CASSRSGGTSGTYEQYF
TRBV10-3	TRBJ2-3	CATGTGEGDTQYF
TRBV28	TRBJ2-7	CAGRASGSHEQYF
TRBV15	TRBJ1-4	CATSRDISPAEKLFF
TRBV19	TRBJ1-6	CASEQARNSPLHF
TRBV2	TRBJ2-7	CASSEGPAGWSYEQYF
TRBV6-1	TRBJ1-5	CASSESAGAVTWNQPQHF
TRBV12-3/TRBV12-4	TRBJ2-7	CASSPPSYEQYF
TRBV11-1	TRBJ2-7	CASSLTGFPPNKQYF
TRBV11-3	TRBJ1-6	CASSLTAYNSPLHF
TRBV14	TRBJ2-7	CASSQEGGIYEQYF
TRBV29-1	TRBJ1-3	CSVEIGRSSPNTIYF
TRBV30	TRBJ1-1	CAWSVTRLNTEAFF
TRBV19	TRBJ1-5	CASSIPGQPQHF
TRBV5-5	TRBJ1-1	CASSVRQGNTEAFF
TRBV28	TRBJ2-7	CASSQDSLGAYEQYF
TRBV11-2	TRBJ1-1	CASSSSDSPRGAFF
TRBV12-5	TRBJ2-7	CASGLVRNEQYF
TRBV20-1	TRBJ1-4	CSASRREVDEKLFF
TRBV12-5	TRBJ1-2	CASGLVLGAPNYGYTF
TRBV5-1	TRBJ1-1	CASSLVGMGPEAFF
TRBV6-4	TRBJ2-1	CASSDGYTTMYNEQFF
TRBV18	TRBJ1-3	CASSPPTGRSNTIYF
TRBV28	TRBJ1-5	CASSFPGQPQHF
TRBV10-3	TRBJ2-1	CAISPREARLSSYNEQFF
TRBV6-5	TRBJ1-4	CASLPGQFEKLFF
TRBV15	TRBJ1-5	CATSREGGRGGQPQHF
TRBV15	TRBJ1-4	CATSRVPAPKLFF